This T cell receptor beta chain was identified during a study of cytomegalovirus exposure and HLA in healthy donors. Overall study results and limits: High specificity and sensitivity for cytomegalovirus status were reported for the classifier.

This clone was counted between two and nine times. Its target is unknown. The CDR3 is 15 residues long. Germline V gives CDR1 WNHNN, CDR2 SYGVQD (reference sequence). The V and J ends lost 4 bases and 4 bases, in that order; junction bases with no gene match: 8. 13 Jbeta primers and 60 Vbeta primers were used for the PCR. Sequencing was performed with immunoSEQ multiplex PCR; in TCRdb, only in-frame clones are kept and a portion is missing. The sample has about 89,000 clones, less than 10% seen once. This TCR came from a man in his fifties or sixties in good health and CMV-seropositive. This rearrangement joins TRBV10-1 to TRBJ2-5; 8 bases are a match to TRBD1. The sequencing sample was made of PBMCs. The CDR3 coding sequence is TGCGCCAGCAGTGCGCGACAGGGGTATGGAGAGACCCAGTACTTC. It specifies CASSARQGYGETQYF.